The 14 T cell receptor beta chains listed next were all sequenced from one sample in a study of control samples from healthy donors and cancer patients. The table came from immunoSEQ multiplex PCR; TCRdb's copy has only in-frame clones and leaves some out. Altogether around 170,000 clones are present, 85% to 90% being singletons, with the ten largest covering 4.9%. Sequenced: blood. These receptors all stem from a woman between 25 and 40 years old in good health.

The V gene is TRBV15, the J gene TRBJ2-6; D might be TRBD1 (6 bases). Between the trimmed V and J ends, which lost 5 bases and 2 bases, there was a span of 13 bases. CDR1 is LNHNV, CDR2 YYDKDF, per germline (reference sequence). The CDR3 covers 16 residues. The CDR3 is CATSGQGSTGANVLTF. The CDR3 DNA sequence: TGTGCCACCAGCGGCCAGGGGTCGACTGGGGCCAACGTCCTGACTTTC.

This clone was seen just once. CDR3 DNA: TGTGCCAGCAAGGTCGCTAGCGGGAGAGAAAACATTCAGTACTTC. Translated, it gives CASKVASGRENIQYF. The genes are TRBV2 and TRBJ2-4; TRBD2 aligns across 10 bases. This CDR3 comprises 15 residues. CDR1 is SNHLY and CDR2 is FYNNEI in the germline V gene. Trimming took 7 bases from V and 5 from J; bases not matched to a gene: 8.

This chain uses TRBV28 with TRBJ2-1; D gene uncertain. V lost 2 bases and J 5 bases, leaving 4 bases between the germline ends. Germline CDR1 is MDHEN and CDR2 is SYDVKM. This CDR3 has 12 amino acids. In nucleotides, the CDR3 is TGTGCCAGCAGTTTACCACACAATGAGCAGTTCTTC. Translating gives CASSLPHNEQFF.

The chain combines TRBV6-4 with TRBJ2-3, with D unresolved. Between the trimmed V and J ends, which lost 6 bases and 4 bases, there was a span of 11 bases. Germline V gene data show CDR1 as MRHNA and CDR2 as SNTAGT. The CDR3 is made up of 13 amino acids. The CDR3 nucleotides read TGTGCCAGCAGCTCCTCTCCCCCAGATACGCAGTATTTT. Its protein product is CASSSSPPDTQYF.

The chain links TRBV29-1 to TRBJ2-1; D remains ambiguous. V gave up 7 bases and J gave up 5 bases, with 9 bases separating them. CDR1 and CDR2 (germline): SQVTM, ANQGSEA. The CDR3 covers 11 residues. The CDR3 region is CSAVTDNEQFF. The DNA for the CDR3 is TGCAGCGCCGTGACTGACAATGAGCAGTTCTTC.

The chain uses TRBV4-1 and TRBJ2-3; no definite D call. This CDR3 is built from 15 residues. Trimming stripped 1 base from V and 0 bases from J, with 8 bases between. Germline V gene lookup returns CDR1 MGHRA and CDR2 YSYEKL. The CDR3 bases are TGCGCCAGCAGCCAAGGAGTGCGGAGCACAGATACGCAGTATTTT. It specifies CASSQGVRSTDTQYF.

V and J are TRBV28 and TRBJ2-1, with D perhaps TRBD2 (5 bases). Trimming shortened V by 8 bases and J by 6 bases, and 20 bases separated the two germline ends. Germline CDR1 and CDR2: MDHEN and SYDVKM. The CDR3 spans 15 residues. CDR3 bases: TGTGCCAGCGGGGTTCCGGGAAGCCCGCGCAATGAGCAGTTCTTC. Translation: CASGVPGSPRNEQFF.

The rearrangement joins TRBV19 to TRBJ1-5; D remains ambiguous. The V end lost 8 bases, the J end lost 0 bases, and 8 bases lay between the germline ends. The CDR3 contains 13 residues. CDR1 and CDR2 (germline): LNHDA, SQIVND (reference sequence). The CDR3 loop reads CASAPYSNQPQHF. Here the CDR3 DNA reads TGTGCCAGTGCCCCGTATAGCAATCAGCCCCAGCATTTT.

This clone turned up a few times. CDR3 in DNA: TGTGCCAGTAGTACGGACCTAGACAGAAGCAGGGGCTACACCTTC. Protein product: CASSTDLDRSRGYTF. This sequence joins TRBV19 and TRBJ1-2; D is perhaps TRBD1 (5 bases). Trimming cost V 4 bases and J 8 bases, with 20 bases left between them. In germline, CDR1 is LNHDA, CDR2 SQIVND (reference sequence). The CDR3 length is 15 residues.

The chain joins TRBV29-1 to TRBJ2-5; D is perhaps TRBD1 (5 bases). V lost 3 bases and J 7 bases, leaving 15 bases between the germline ends. Germline V gene sequence: CDR1 SQVTM, CDR2 ANQGSEA. This CDR3 has 13 amino acids. As DNA, the CDR3 is TGCAGCGTTGATTCCTGGGGTAGGGGGACCCAGTACTTC. Its protein is CSVDSWGRGTQYF.

The chain recombines TRBV27 with TRBJ2-3; tentatively, D is TRBD2 (5 bases). The CDR3 runs 14 residues. V shed 3 bases and J shed 5 bases, with 12 bases lying between them. The germline CDR1 and CDR2 sequences are MNHEY and SMNVEV (reference sequence). For the CDR3, the DNA is TGTGCCAGCAGTTTGTCGGGAAAGGGAGATACGCAGTATTTT. Translation: CASSLSGKGDTQYF.

The sample holds one count of this clone. The gene calls are TRBV6-6 and TRBJ1-1, with D unclear. V was cut by 3 bases and J by 1 base, with 12 bases left in between. This CDR3 has 15 amino acids. CDR1 and CDR2 (germline): MNHNY, SVGAGI (reference sequence). The CDR3 region is CASSYSPDRNTEAFF. The CDR3 DNA reads TGTGCCAGCAGTTATTCCCCGGACCGGAACACTGAAGCTTTCTTT.

The chain is built from TRBV7-2 and TRBJ2-7; no reliable D call. This CDR3 has 14 residues. The V gene lost 3 bases and the J gene lost 5 bases, with 14 bases spanning the gap. CDR1 and CDR2 from the germline V gene are SGHTA and FQGNSA. The CDR3 loop is CASSFLGRRHEQYF. Written as DNA, the CDR3 is TGTGCCAGCAGCTTCCTCGGGCGTAGGCACGAGCAGTACTTC.

V is TRBV5-5 and J is TRBJ2-2, with D possibly being TRBD1 (5 bases). There are 15 residues in the CDR3. Trimming took off 0 bases at V and 1 base at J, with 7 bases between the two ends. CDR1 and CDR2 from the germline V gene are SGHKS and YYEKEE (reference sequence). DNA for the CDR3: TGTGCCAGCAGCTTGGGAAGGGGGAACACCGGGGAGCTGTTTTTT. This codes for CASSLGRGNTGELFF.